The 29 T cell receptor beta chains below come from one sample, sequenced in a study of CD8 T cells in Susac syndrome (dated 2019 in TCRdb). The protocol used for the library was the immunoSEQ multiplex PCR assay. RNA was extracted using the RNeasy kit, and roughly 0.5 to 1 microgram was reverse transcribed with random hexamers. TCRdb reanalyzed the raw reads on its own, using fastp at Q25 for trimming and MiXCR for clone calling, and kept in-frame beta chains. Entries that share a CDR3 protein sequence are merged under the most common genes and DNA. In this sample the table shows 110,000 or so distinct CDR3 sequences, about 93% of which occur a single time. The ten top clones hold about 0.089% of the sample. Sequencing was carried out using CD4+ T cells from PBMCs. The receptors shown here come from a human donor in good health.

The chain employs TRBV7-9 and TRBJ1-2, with a possible D match to TRBD1 (6 bases). This CDR3 comprises 15 residues. Trimming took 4 bases from V and 3 from J, leaving 15 bases between them. Germline V gives CDR1 SEHNR, CDR2 FQNEAQ (reference sequence). CDR3: CASSSFRTEHYGYTF. Here the CDR3 DNA reads TGTGCCAGCAGCTCGTTTCGGACAGAACACTATGGCTACACCTTC.

The J gene is TRBJ2-7, the V gene TRBV12-3 or TRBV12-4, with 12 bases matching TRBD2. V shed 6 bases and J 1 base; nucleotides not matched to a gene: 7. This CDR3 has 16 amino acids. CDR3 protein: CASRSHLAGGSYEQYF. CDR3 bases: TGTGCCAGCAGGTCCCATCTAGCGGGAGGGTCCTACGAGCAGTACTTC.

J is TRBJ1-5 and V is TRBV27; D not resolved. Germline-derived CDR1 and CDR2 are MNHEY and SMNVEV (reference sequence). The CDR3 contains 13 residues. The V gene lost 8 bases and the J gene lost 7 bases, with 15 bases spanning the gap. CDR3 protein: CASSTRGNQPQHF. CDR3 coding DNA: TGTGCCAGCTCGACCCGAGGGAACCAGCCCCAGCATTTT.

CDR3 residues: CASTIMAQAGNEQFF. The CDR3 DNA sequence: TGTGCCAGTACTATTATGGCCCAGGCGGGGAATGAGCAGTTCTTC. This chain uses TRBV19 with TRBJ2-1, with TRBD2 as a possible D gene (6 bases). From germline, CDR1 is LNHDA and CDR2 SQIVND (reference sequence). Trimming removed 7 bases at V and 7 bases at J, with 20 bases between. The CDR3 covers 15 residues.

The genes are TRBV20-1 and TRBJ2-1; D uncertain. The V gene lost 5 bases and the J gene lost 2 bases, with 7 bases spanning the gap. Germline V lookup: CDR1 DFQATT, CDR2 SNEGSKA (reference sequence). This CDR3 region has 12 residues. As DNA, the CDR3 is TGCAGTGCTCCTACAACCTACAATGAGCAGTTCTTC. Amino acids: CSAPTTYNEQFF.

This chain joins TRBV20-1 and TRBJ2-2, with 10 positions matching TRBD2. The CDR3 is 17 residues long. Germline CDR1 is DFQATT and CDR2 is SNEGSKA (reference sequence). V dropped 1 base and J dropped 4; count of bases not matched to a gene: 9. CDR3 sequence: CSARAAGGPTGTGELFF. In nucleotides, the CDR3 is TGCAGTGCTAGAGCAGCGGGAGGGCCGACGGGCACCGGGGAGCTGTTTTTT.

The genes are TRBV19 and TRBJ1-2; 10 nucleotides line up with TRBD1. CDR3 length: 15 amino acids. V shed 5 bases, J shed 4 bases, and the junction held 7 bases outside the gene matches. The germline V gene encodes CDR1 LNHDA and CDR2 SQIVND (reference sequence). CDR3 loop: CASSPPGQGSYGYTF. The DNA for the CDR3 is TGTGCCAGTAGTCCCCCGGGACAGGGGAGCTATGGCTACACCTTC.

The chain couples TRBV9 to TRBJ2-7, with D possibly matching TRBD2 (6 bases). CDR3 length equals 15 residues. Trimming pared 0 bases from V and 0 bases from J, leaving 10 bases between. The V gene's germline CDR1 is SGDLS and CDR2 YYNGEE. Here the CDR3 DNA reads TGTGCCAGCAGCGTAGGGGCTAGCGTCTCCTACGAGCAGTACTTC. This encodes CASSVGASVSYEQYF.

This chain joins TRBV20-1 and TRBJ2-5; 13 nucleotides agree with TRBD2. The CDR3 has 16 residues. V trimming: 5 bases; J trimming: 4 bases; junction bases outside the gene matches: 10. Germline loops: CDR1 DFQATT, CDR2 SNEGSKA (reference sequence). CDR3: CSAGGPGLAGRETQYF. The CDR3 nucleotides read TGCAGTGCTGGTGGACCGGGACTAGCGGGAAGAGAGACCCAGTACTTC.

This clonotype was seen a single time. The J gene is TRBJ2-7, the V gene TRBV3-1, with D tentatively TRBD2 (6 bases). Trimming removed 0 bases from V and 9 bases from J, with 15 bases in between. Looked up from germline, CDR1 is LGHDT and CDR2 is YNNKEL (reference sequence). This CDR3 is 14 amino acids long. The CDR3 coding sequence is TGTGCCAGCAGCCAAGATTACGGCGGGGTGGGGCAGTACTTC. Translated, it gives CASSQDYGGVGQYF.

This chain connects TRBV9 to TRBJ2-2; 10 bases map to TRBD1. After removal of 4 bases from V and 7 bases from J, the junction contained 10 bases not matched to a gene. The CDR3 has 16 residues. Germline CDR1 is SGDLS and CDR2 is YYNGEE. In nucleotides, the CDR3 is TGTGCCAGCAGCCCCCGACAGGGGGCGTTTAACGGGGAGCTGTTTTTT. Translated, it gives CASSPRQGAFNGELFF.

The chain is built from TRBV7-2 and TRBJ2-1, with TRBD2 identical over 8 bases. The J segment lost 5 bases and the V segment lost 7 bases, leaving 7 bases of the junction unmatched. Germline assignment: CDR1 SGHTA and CDR2 FQGNSA. This CDR3 has 14 amino acids. CDR3 in DNA: TGTGCCAGCACCGGGACTAGTCTTCACAATGAGCAGTTCTTC. Protein product: CASTGTSLHNEQFF.

The chain is built from TRBV3-1 and TRBJ2-1; TRBD2 agrees at 7 bases. V lost 4 bases and J lost 0; bases outside the gene matches: 3. Germline V gene sequence: CDR1 LGHDT, CDR2 YNNKEL (reference sequence). The CDR3 loop spans 15 amino acids. The CDR3 DNA is TGTGCCAGCAGCCGAGCGGGGCGCTCCTACAATGAGCAGTTCTTC. Its protein is CASSRAGRSYNEQFF.

The chain links TRBV5-8 to TRBJ1-5; D possibly corresponds to TRBD1 (5 bases). The CDR3 covers 12 residues. Germline-derived CDR1 and CDR2 are SGHTS and YDEGEE. V was cut by 4 bases and J by 9 bases, with 11 bases left in between. The CDR3 bases are TGTGCCAGCAGCCGAGATCAGGGGCCCCAGCATTTT. As protein: CASSRDQGPQHF.

The chain links TRBV5-1 to TRBJ2-3; the D is unclear. Germline assignment: CDR1 SGHRS and CDR2 YFSETQ. The CDR3 loop spans 16 amino acids. V dropped 0 bases and J dropped 5 bases, with 16 bases sitting between them. The CDR3 is CASSLGHTSSGDTQYF. DNA for the CDR3: TGCGCCAGCAGCTTGGGGCATACATCTTCGGGAGATACGCAGTATTTT.

This chain uses TRBV12-3 or TRBV12-4 with TRBJ2-6; D is tentatively TRBD1 or TRBD2 (5 bases each). V was cut by 6 bases and J by 12 bases, with 15 bases left in between. The length of the CDR3 is 13 residues. CDR3 loop: CASSFLDGAVLTF. Written as DNA, the CDR3 is TGTGCCAGCAGCTTCCTCGACGGGGCCGTCCTGACTTTC.

This rearrangement joins TRBV6-5 to TRBJ2-3, with 9 bases that match TRBD2. The germline gives CDR1 MNHEY, CDR2 SVGAGI. The CDR3 has 14 amino acids. V shed 8 bases and J 8 bases; nucleotides not matched to a gene: 11. The CDR3 bases are TGTGCCAGCCGGACTAGCGTATTCCTCGTTACGCAGTATTTT. It translates to CASRTSVFLVTQYF.

The genes are TRBV7-3 and TRBJ2-3, with 10 bases identical to TRBD2. Germline V gene sequence: CDR1 SGHTA, CDR2 FQGTGA. After removal of 3 bases from V and 11 bases from J, the junction contained 5 bases not matched to a gene. The CDR3 is 13 residues long. In DNA form, the CDR3 reads TGTGCCAGCAGCTTGATAGCGGGAGGTTTGCAGTATTTT. Residues: CASSLIAGGLQYF.

The chain recombines TRBV3-1 with TRBJ2-6, with D possibly TRBD1 on 6 matching bases. The germline V gene encodes CDR1 LGHDT and CDR2 YNNKEL (reference sequence). This CDR3 region has 18 residues. The V and J ends lost 3 bases and 0 bases respectively, with 15 bases between them. CDR3 coding DNA: TGTGCCAGCAGCCACACAGGGAAAGGTTTCTCTGGGGCCAACGTCCTGACTTTC. Its translation is CASSHTGKGFSGANVLTF. Based on the CDR3 plus reference TRBV3-1 and TRBJ2-6, the full variable domain is DTAVSQTPKYLVTQMGNDKSIKCEQNLGHDTMYWYKQDSKKFLKIMFSYNNKELIINETVPNRFSPKSPDKAHLNLHINSLELGDSAVYFCASSHTGKGFSGANVLTFGAGSRLTVL.

This chain connects TRBV3-1 to TRBJ1-2; 8 bases align to TRBD1. CDR1 and CDR2 from the germline V gene are LGHDT and YNNKEL (reference sequence). The CDR3 sequence is 16 residues long. V shed 2 bases, J shed 1 base, and the junction held 6 bases outside the gene matches. The CDR3 DNA sequence: TGTGCCAGCAGCCAATCCTGGACAGGGATTAACTATGGCTACACCTTC. Encoded protein: CASSQSWTGINYGYTF.

This clonotype has just a few counts. The gene calls are TRBV12-3 or TRBV12-4 and TRBJ2-7, with 7 bases matching TRBD1. The CDR3 has 13 amino acids. Trimming took 6 bases from V and 4 from J; bases not matched to a gene: 6. CDR3 region: CASSSGTAYEQYF. CDR3 DNA sequence: TGTGCCAGCAGCTCCGGGACAGCGTACGAGCAGTACTTC.

This rearrangement joins TRBV4-1 to TRBJ2-3; 8 nucleotides match TRBD2. Trimming cost V 4 bases and J 7 bases; bases outside gene matches: 16. Germline loops: CDR1 MGHRA, CDR2 YSYEKL. The CDR3 sequence is 17 residues long. This chain's CDR3 is CASSPVEAGGLRNTQYF. CDR3 nucleotides: TGCGCCAGCAGCCCCGTGGAGGCGGGAGGCCTAAGGAATACGCAGTATTTT.

The genes are TRBV20-1 and TRBJ2-5; TRBD2 aligns across 11 bases. J lost 4 bases, V lost 0 bases, and 13 bases had no gene match. Germline lookup yields CDR1 DFQATT and CDR2 SNEGSKA (reference sequence). This CDR3 has 18 amino acids. CDR3 bases: TGCAGTGCTAGAGATCATGGTGGGGCTAGCGGGAGGCGAGAGACCCAGTACTTC. This codes for CSARDHGGASGRRETQYF.

The rearrangement links TRBV27 to TRBJ2-5, with TRBD2 matching over 9 bases. Trimming at V came to 4 bases and at J to 2 bases, leaving 5 bases not matched to a gene. The germline CDR1 and CDR2 sequences are MNHEY and SMNVEV (reference sequence). There are 15 residues in the CDR3. The CDR3 nucleotides read TGTGCCAGCAGTTCTAGACTAGCGGTACAAGAGACCCAGTACTTC. It encodes CASSSRLAVQETQYF.

This chain joins TRBV27 and TRBJ2-1, with TRBD2 matching 11 bases. CDR3 length: 16 amino acids. The germline gives CDR1 MNHEY, CDR2 SMNVEV (reference sequence). V was clipped by 4 bases and J by 5 bases; unmatched bases: 7. The DNA for the CDR3 is TGTGCCAGCAGTTCCCGGACTAGCGGGTTGAACAATGAGCAGTTCTTC. It specifies CASSSRTSGLNNEQFF.

This chain links TRBV3-1 with TRBJ1-1, with a possible D match to TRBD1 (5 bases). Germline assignment: CDR1 LGHDT and CDR2 YNNKEL (reference sequence). Between the trimmed V and J ends, which lost 1 base and 5 bases, there was a span of 11 bases. The CDR3 has 14 residues. CDR3 in amino acids: CASSQVGEGTEAFF. CDR3 bases: TGTGCCAGCAGCCAAGTCGGGGAGGGGACTGAAGCTTTCTTT.

This clonotype came up once. The V and J genes are TRBV5-1 and TRBJ1-1; 12 positions agree with TRBD1. V trimming: 4 bases; J trimming: 0 bases; junction bases outside the gene matches: 10. Per germline, CDR1 SGHRS and CDR2 YFSETQ. This CDR3 comprises 18 residues. CDR3 loop: CASSLRPGTGGMNTEAFF. The CDR3 nucleotides read TGCGCCAGCAGCCTTCGTCCCGGGACAGGGGGCATGAACACTGAAGCTTTCTTT. Full variable domain (outside the CDR3, taken from reference TRBV5-1 and TRBJ1-1): KAGVTQTPRYLIKTRGQQVTLSCSPISGHRSVSWYQQTPGQGLQFLFEYFSETQRNKGNFPGRFSGRQFSNSRSEMNVSTLELGDSALYLCASSLRPGTGGMNTEAFFGQGTRLTVV.

V gene TRBV19 combines with J gene TRBJ2-2; D perhaps matches TRBD1 (5 bases). CDR1 is LNHDA, CDR2 SQIVND, per germline (reference sequence). V was trimmed by 3 bases and J by 0 bases, leaving 11 bases between them. This CDR3 spans 16 amino acids. The CDR3 spells CASSIQGIANTGELFF. CDR3 in DNA: TGTGCCAGTAGTATCCAGGGAATTGCGAACACCGGGGAGCTGTTTTTT.

The chain has TRBV18 and TRBJ2-7, with 11 positions matching TRBD2. The J segment lost 3 bases and the V segment lost 3 bases, leaving 4 bases of the junction unmatched. The CDR3 extends over 15 amino acids. The germline V gene encodes CDR1 KGHSH and CDR2 LQKENI. CDR3 region: CASSPLLAGGYEQYF. For the CDR3, the DNA is TGTGCCAGCTCACCGCTTCTAGCGGGAGGCTACGAGCAGTACTTC.